This T cell receptor (beta chain) came from a study of blood T cells in healthy people across ages. Study-level findings and limits: Among long-lived donors, naive CD4+ cells were more numerous and diversity higher than in aged donors. Older age went with lower TCR beta diversity per million T cells, in a roughly linear way.

In the case of this clonotype: Its target is unknown.

Primed by a sample-barcoded 5' primer and a J-beta primer mix, a second PCR proceeded for 7 to 11 cycles. From each sample, at least 2.5 million paired-end reads containing CDR3 were obtained. In TCRdb, the 5' RACE reads were re-called with MiXCR into one record per CDR3 protein. The sample yields 650,000 to 1,000,000 distinct CDR3 sequences, around 36% seen once. Sample donors were healthy Caucasian individuals that came from Russia, aged roughly 6 to 95. The CDR3 is 13 amino acids. V lost 7 bases, J lost 0 bases, and 9 bases lay in between. This sequence joins TRBV12-3 or TRBV12-4 and TRBJ1-2, with no clear D. This receptor was obtained from a man between 18 and 35 years old in good health. Material: blood. The DNA for the CDR3 is TGTGCCAGCACCGCGCCGTCTAACTATGGCTACACCTTC. Protein sequence: CASTAPSNYGYTF.